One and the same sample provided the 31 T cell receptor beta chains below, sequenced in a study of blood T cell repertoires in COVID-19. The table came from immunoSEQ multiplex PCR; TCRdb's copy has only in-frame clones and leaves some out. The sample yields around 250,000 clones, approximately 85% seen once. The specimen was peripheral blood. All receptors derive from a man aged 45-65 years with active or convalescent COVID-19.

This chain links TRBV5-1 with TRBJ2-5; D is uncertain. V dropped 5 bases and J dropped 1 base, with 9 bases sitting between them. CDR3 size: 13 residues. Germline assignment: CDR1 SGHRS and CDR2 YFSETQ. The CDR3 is CASRVDSQETQYF. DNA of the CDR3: TGCGCCAGCAGAGTTGATAGCCAAGAGACCCAGTACTTC.

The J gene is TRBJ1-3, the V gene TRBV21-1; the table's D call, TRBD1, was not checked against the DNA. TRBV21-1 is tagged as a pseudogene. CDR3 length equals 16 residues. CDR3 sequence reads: CASPRPSRRSGNTIYF. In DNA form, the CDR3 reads TGTGCCAGCCCAAGGCCCAGCAGGCGCTCTGGAAACACCATATATTTT.

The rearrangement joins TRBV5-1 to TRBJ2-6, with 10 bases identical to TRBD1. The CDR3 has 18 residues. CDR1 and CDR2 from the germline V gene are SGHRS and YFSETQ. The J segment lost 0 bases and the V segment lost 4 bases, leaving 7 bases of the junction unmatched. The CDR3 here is CASSQRTGGSSGANVLTF. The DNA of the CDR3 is TGCGCCAGCAGCCAGAGGACAGGGGGTAGCTCTGGGGCCAACGTCCTGACTTTC.

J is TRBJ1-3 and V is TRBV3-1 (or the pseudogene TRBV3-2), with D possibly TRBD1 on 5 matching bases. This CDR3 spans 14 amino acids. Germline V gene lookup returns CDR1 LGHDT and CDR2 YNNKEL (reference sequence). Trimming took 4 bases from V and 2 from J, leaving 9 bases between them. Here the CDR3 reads CASSPWGAGNTIYF. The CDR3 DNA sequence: TGTGCCAGCAGCCCCTGGGGGGCTGGAAACACCATATATTTT.

The CDR3 loop is CASSFQGSSPLHF. The CDR3 bases are TGTGCCAGTAGTTTCCAGGGAAGCTCACCCCTCCACTTT. The chain joins TRBV19 to TRBJ1-6; a possible D gene is TRBD1 (5 bases). The germline CDR1 and CDR2 sequences are LNHDA and SQIVND (reference sequence). The CDR3 sequence is 13 residues long. V was pared by 5 bases and J by 10 bases, with 12 bases between.

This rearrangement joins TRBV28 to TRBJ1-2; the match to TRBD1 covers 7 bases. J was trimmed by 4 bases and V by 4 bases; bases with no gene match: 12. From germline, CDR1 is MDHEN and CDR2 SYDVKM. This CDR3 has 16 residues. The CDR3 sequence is CASSWDSLNLLYGYTF. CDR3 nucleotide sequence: TGTGCCAGCAGTTGGGACAGCCTCAACCTCCTCTATGGCTACACCTTC.

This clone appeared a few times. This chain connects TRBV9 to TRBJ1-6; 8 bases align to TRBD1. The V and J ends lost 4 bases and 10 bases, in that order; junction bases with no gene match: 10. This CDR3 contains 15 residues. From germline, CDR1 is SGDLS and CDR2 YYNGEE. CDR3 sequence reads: CASSPRQGSGSPLHF. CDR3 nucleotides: TGTGCCAGCAGCCCCCGACAGGGGTCTGGCTCACCCCTCCACTTT.

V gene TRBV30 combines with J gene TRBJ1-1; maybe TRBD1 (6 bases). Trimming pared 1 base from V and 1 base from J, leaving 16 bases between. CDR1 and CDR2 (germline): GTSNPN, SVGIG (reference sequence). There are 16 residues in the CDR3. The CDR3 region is CAWSEGGARRNTEAFF. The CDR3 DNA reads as TGTGCCTGGAGTGAGGGGGGGGCCCGGCGGAACACTGAAGCTTTCTTT. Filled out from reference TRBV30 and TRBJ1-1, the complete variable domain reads SQTIHQWPATLVQPVGSPLSLECTVEGTSNPNLYWYRQAAGRGLQLLFYSVGIGQISSEVPQNLSASRPQDRQFILSSKKLLLSDSGFYLCAWSEGGARRNTEAFFGQGTRLTVV.

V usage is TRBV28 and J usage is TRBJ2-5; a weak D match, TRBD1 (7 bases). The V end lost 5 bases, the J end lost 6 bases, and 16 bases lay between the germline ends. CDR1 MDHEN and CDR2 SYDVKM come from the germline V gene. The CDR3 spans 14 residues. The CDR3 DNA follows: TGTGCCAGCAGTCCGACAGGGAGGTCGAAGACCCAGTACTTC. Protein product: CASSPTGRSKTQYF.

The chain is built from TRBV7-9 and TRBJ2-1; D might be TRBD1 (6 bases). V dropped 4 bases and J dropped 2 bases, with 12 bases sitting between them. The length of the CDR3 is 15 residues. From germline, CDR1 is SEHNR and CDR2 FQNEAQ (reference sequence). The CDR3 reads CASSSRQAPYNEQFF. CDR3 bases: TGTGCCAGCAGCTCTAGACAGGCTCCCTACAATGAGCAGTTCTTC.

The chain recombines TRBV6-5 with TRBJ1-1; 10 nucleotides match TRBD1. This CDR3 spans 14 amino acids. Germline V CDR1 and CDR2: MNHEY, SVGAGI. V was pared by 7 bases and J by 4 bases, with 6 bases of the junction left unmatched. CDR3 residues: CASTADRGRTEAFF. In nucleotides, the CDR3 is TGTGCCAGCACCGCTGACAGGGGGCGCACTGAAGCTTTCTTT.

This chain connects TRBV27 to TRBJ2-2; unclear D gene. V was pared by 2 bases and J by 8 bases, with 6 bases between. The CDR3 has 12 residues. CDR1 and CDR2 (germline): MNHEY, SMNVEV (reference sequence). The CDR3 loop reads CASSLARGELFF. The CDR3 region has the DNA TGTGCCAGCAGTTTAGCACGGGGGGAGCTGTTTTTT.

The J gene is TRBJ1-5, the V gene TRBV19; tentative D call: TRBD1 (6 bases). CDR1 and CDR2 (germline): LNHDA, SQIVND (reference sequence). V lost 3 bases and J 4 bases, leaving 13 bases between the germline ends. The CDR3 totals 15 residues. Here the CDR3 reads CASSMLGQLNQPQHF. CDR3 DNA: TGTGCCAGTAGTATGCTCGGACAGTTAAATCAGCCCCAGCATTTT.

The CDR3 sequence: CASSDHTSGSGYEQYF. In DNA form, the CDR3 reads TGTGCCAGCAGTGATCACACTAGCGGGAGTGGGTACGAGCAGTACTTC. This chain joins TRBV2 and TRBJ2-7; 11 bases fit TRBD2. CDR3 length equals 16 residues. Losses at the gene ends were 3 bases for V and 4 bases for J; bases not matched to a gene: 8. CDR1 is SNHLY and CDR2 is FYNNEI in the germline V gene.

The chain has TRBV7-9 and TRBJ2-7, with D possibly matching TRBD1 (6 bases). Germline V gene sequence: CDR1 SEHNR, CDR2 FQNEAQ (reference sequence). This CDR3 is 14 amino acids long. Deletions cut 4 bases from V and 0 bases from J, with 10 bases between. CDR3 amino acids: CASSSGTSSYEQYF. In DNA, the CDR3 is TGTGCCAGCAGCTCCGGGACAAGCTCCTACGAGCAGTACTTC.

The CDR3 DNA sequence: TGTGCTAGTGGTCCACCAGGGAACAATCAGCCCCAGCATTTT. Translated, it gives CASGPPGNNQPQHF. The rearrangement uses TRBV12-5 and TRBJ1-5; D perhaps matches TRBD1 (5 bases). The length of the CDR3 is 14 residues. Germline CDR1 reads LGHNT; CDR2 reads FRNRAP. Trimming shortened V by 5 bases and J by 3 bases, and 11 bases separated the two germline ends.

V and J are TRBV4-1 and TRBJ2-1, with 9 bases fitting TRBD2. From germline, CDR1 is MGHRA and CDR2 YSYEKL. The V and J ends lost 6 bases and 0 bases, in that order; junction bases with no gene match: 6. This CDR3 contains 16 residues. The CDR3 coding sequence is TGCGCCAGCAGGTTAGGACTAGCGAGCTCCTACAATGAGCAGTTCTTC. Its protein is CASRLGLASSYNEQFF.

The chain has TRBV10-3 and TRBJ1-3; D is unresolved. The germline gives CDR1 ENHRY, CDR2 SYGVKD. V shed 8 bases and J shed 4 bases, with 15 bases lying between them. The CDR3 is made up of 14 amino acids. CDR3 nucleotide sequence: TGTGCCATCCTCGACCCGAGGCGCGGAAACACCATATATTTT. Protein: CAILDPRRGNTIYF.

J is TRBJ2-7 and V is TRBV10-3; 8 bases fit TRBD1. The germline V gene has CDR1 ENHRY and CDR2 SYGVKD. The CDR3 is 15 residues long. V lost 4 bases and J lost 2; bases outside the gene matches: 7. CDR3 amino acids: CAISVGGQGTYEQYF. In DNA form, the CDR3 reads TGTGCCATCAGTGTGGGAGGACAGGGAACCTACGAGCAGTACTTC.

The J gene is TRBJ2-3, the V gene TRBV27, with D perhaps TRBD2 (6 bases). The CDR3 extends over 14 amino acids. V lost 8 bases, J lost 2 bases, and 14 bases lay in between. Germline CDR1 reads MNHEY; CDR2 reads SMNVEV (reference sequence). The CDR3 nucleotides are TGTGCCAGCCGACCCAGGAGGGACACAGATACGCAGTATTTT. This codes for CASRPRRDTDTQYF.

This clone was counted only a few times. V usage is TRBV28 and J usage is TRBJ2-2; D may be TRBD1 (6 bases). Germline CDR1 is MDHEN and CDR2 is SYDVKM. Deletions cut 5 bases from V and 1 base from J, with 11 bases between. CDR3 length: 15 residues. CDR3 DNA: TGTGCCAGCAGTCCAACCAGGGGGAACACCGGGGAGCTGTTTTTT. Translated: CASSPTRGNTGELFF.

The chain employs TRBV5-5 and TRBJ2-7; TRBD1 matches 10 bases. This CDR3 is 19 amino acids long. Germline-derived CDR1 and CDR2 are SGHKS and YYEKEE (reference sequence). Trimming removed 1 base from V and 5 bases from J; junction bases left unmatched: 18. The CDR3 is CASSLLAVPGQGHWDEQYF. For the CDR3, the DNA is TGTGCCAGCAGCTTGCTGGCGGTACCGGGACAGGGGCATTGGGACGAGCAGTACTTC.

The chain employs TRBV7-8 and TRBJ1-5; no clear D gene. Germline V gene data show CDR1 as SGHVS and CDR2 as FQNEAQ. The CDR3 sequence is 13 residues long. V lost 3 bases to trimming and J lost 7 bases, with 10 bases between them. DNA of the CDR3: TGTGCCAGCAGCTTTGATGCGGCCCAGCCCCAGCATTTT. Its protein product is CASSFDAAQPQHF.

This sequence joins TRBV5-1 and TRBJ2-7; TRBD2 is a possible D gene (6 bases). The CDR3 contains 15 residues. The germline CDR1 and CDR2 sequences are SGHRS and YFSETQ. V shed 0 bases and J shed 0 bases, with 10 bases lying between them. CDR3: CASSLGGTVSYEQYF. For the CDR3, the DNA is TGCGCCAGCAGCTTGGGCGGGACGGTCTCCTACGAGCAGTACTTC.

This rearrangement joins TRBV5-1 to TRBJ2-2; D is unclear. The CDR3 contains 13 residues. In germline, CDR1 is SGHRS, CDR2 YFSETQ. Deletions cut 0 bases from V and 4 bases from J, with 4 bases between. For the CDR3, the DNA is TGCGCCAGCAGCTTGGTACTCACCGGGGAGCTGTTTTTT. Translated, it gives CASSLVLTGELFF.

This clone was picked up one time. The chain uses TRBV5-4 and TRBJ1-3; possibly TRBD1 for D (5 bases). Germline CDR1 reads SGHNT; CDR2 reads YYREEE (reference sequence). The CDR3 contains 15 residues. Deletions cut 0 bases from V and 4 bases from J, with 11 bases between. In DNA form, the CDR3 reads TGTGCCAGCAGCTTGGGTGCAGGGAAGGGAAACACCATATATTTT. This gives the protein CASSLGAGKGNTIYF.

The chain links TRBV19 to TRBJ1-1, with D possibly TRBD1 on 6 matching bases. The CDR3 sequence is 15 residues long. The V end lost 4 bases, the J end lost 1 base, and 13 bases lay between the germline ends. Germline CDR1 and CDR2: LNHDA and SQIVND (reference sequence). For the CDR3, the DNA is TGTGCCAGTAGTAGAGATGGACAGAGGAACACTGAAGCTTTCTTT. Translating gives CASSRDGQRNTEAFF.

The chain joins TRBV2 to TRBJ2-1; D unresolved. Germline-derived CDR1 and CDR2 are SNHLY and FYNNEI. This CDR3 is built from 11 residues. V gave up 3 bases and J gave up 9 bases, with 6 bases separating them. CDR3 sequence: CASSEAVEQFF. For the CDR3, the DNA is TGTGCCAGCAGTGAGGCTGTTGAGCAGTTCTTC.

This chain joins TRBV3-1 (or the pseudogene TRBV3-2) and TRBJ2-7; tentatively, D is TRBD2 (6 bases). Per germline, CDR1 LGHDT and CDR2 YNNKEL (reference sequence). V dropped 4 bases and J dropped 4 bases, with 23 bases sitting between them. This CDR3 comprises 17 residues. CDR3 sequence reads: CASSLTANWDFLYEQYF. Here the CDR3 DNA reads TGTGCCAGCAGCCTTACAGCAAATTGGGACTTCCTATACGAGCAGTACTTC.

In DNA form, the CDR3 reads TGTGCCAGCTCACTTGGACAGGGGTGGGTCTACGAGCAGTACTTC. This gives the protein CASSLGQGWVYEQYF. The chain is built from TRBV18 and TRBJ2-7; TRBD1 agrees at 9 bases. V trimming: 4 bases; J trimming: 3 bases; junction bases outside the gene matches: 7. Looked up from germline, CDR1 is KGHSH and CDR2 is LQKENI. CDR3 length equals 15 residues.

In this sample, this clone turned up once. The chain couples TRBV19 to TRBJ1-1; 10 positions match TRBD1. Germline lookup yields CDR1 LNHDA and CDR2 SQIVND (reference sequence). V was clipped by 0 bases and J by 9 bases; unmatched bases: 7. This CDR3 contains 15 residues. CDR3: CASSIDVTGGAKAFF. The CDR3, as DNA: TGTGCCAGTAGTATAGATGTGACAGGGGGCGCGAAAGCTTTCTTT.